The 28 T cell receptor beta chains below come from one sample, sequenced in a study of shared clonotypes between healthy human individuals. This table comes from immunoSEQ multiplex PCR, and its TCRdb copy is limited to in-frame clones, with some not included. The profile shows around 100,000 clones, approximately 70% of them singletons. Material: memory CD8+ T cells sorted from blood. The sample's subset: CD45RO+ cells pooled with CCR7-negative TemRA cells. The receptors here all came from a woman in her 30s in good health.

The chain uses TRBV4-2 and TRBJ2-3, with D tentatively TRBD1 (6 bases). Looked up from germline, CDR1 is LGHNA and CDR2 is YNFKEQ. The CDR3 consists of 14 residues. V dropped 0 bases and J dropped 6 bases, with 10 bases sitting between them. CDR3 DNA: TGTGCCAGCAGCCAAGAGGACAGAGGCGATACGCAGTATTTT. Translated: CASSQEDRGDTQYF.

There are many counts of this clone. CDR3 in DNA: TGTGCCAGCAGCCCGGCAGGAGGCGGGGAGCTGTTTTTT. Amino acid sequence: CASSPAGGGELFF. This chain links TRBV7-6 with TRBJ2-2; D may be TRBD2 (5 bases). Germline loops: CDR1 SGHVS, CDR2 FNYEAQ. Trimming cost V 5 bases and J 7 bases, with 11 bases left between them. The CDR3 extends over 13 amino acids.

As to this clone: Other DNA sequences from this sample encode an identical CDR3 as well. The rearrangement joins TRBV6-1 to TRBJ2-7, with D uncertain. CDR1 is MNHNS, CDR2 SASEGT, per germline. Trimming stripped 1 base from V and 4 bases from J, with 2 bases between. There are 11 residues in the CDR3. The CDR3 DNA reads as TGTGCCAGCAGTGAAGGGTACGAGCAGTACTTC. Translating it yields CASSEGYEQYF.

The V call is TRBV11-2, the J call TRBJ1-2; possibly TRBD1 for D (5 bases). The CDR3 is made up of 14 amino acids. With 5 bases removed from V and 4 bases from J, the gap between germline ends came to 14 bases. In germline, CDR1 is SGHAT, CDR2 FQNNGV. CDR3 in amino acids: CASSPAQGTYGYTF. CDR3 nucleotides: TGTGCCAGCAGCCCAGCCCAGGGAACCTATGGCTACACCTTC.

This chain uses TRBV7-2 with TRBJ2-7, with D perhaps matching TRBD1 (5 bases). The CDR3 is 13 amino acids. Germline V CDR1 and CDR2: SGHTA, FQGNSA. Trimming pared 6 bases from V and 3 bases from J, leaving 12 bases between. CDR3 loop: CASRFDSNYEQYF. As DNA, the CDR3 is TGTGCCAGCAGGTTCGACAGCAACTACGAGCAGTACTTC.

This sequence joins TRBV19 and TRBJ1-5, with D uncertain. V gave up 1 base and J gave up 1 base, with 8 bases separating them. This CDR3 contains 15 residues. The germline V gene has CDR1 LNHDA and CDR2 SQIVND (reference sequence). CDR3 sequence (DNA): TGTGCCAGTAGTATAGCGGTGCGGAGCAATCAGCCCCAGCATTTT. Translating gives CASSIAVRSNQPQHF.

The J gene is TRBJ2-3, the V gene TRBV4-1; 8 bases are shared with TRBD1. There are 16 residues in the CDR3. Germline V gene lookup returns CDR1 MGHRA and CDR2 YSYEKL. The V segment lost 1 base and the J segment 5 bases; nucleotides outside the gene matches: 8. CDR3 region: CASSQGAGGFGDTQYF. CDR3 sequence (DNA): TGCGCCAGCAGCCAAGGGGCAGGGGGCTTCGGAGATACGCAGTATTTT.

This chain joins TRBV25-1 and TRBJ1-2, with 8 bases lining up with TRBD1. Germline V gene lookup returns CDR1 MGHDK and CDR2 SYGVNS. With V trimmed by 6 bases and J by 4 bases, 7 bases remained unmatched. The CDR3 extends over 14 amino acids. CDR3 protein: CASSVGQGGYGYTF. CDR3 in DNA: TGTGCCAGCAGCGTCGGACAGGGAGGCTATGGCTACACCTTC.

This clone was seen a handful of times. The CDR3 DNA reads as TGTGCCAGCAGTTTAAGCCTATACACTGAAGCTTTCTTT. Protein product: CASSLSLYTEAFF. The V and J genes are TRBV27 and TRBJ1-1; no firm D call. V lost 2 bases and J 3 bases, leaving 7 bases between the germline ends. This CDR3 spans 13 amino acids. Germline V gene lookup returns CDR1 MNHEY and CDR2 SMNVEV (reference sequence).

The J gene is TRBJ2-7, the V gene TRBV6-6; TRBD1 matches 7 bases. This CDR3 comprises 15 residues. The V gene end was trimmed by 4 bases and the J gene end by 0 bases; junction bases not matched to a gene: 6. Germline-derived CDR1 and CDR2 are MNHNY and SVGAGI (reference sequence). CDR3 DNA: TGTGCCAGCAGTTCCACCGGGACAGACTCCTACGAGCAGTACTTC. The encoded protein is CASSSTGTDSYEQYF.

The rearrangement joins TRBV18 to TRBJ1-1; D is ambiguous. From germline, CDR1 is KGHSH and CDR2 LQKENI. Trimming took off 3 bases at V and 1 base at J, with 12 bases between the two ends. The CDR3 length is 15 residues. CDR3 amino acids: CASSPGRQPNTEAFF. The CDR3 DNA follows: TGTGCCAGCTCACCTGGCAGACAACCGAACACTGAAGCTTTCTTT.

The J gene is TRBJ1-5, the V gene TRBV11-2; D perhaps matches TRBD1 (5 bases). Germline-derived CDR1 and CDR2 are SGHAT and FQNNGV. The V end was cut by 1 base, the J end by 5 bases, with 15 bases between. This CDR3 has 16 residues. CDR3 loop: CASSLGGPVGYQPQHF. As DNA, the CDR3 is TGTGCCAGCAGCTTAGGGGGACCGGTGGGGTATCAGCCCCAGCATTTT.

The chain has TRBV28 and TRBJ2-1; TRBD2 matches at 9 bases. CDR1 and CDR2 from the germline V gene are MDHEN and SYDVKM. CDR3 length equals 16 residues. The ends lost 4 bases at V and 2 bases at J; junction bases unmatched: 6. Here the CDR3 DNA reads TGTGCCAGCAGTTATCGGACTAGCGCCGCCTACAATGAGCAGTTCTTC. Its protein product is CASSYRTSAAYNEQFF.

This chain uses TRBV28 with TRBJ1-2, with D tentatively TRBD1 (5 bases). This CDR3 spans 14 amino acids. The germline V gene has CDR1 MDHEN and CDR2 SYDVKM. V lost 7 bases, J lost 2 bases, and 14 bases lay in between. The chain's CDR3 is CASNNQGGNYGYTF. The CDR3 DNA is TGTGCCAGCAACAACCAGGGAGGCAACTATGGCTACACCTTC.

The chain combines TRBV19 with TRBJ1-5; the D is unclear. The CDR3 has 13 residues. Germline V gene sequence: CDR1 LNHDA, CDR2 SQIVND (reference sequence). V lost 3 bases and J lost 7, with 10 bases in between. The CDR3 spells CASSMSGEQPQHF. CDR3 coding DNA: TGTGCCAGTAGTATGAGCGGCGAGCAGCCCCAGCATTTT.

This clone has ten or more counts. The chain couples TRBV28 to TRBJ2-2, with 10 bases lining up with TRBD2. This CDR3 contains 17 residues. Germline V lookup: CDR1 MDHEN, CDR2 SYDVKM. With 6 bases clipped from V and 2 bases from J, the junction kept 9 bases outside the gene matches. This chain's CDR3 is CASRTTGTSVNTGELFF. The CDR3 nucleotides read TGTGCCAGCAGGACAACCGGGACTAGCGTAAACACCGGGGAGCTGTTTTTT. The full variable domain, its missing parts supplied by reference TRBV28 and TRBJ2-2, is DVKVTQSSRYLVKRTGEKVFLECVQDMDHENMFWYRQDPGLGLRLIYFSYDVKMKEKGDIPEGYSVSREKKERFSLILESASTNQTSMYLCASRTTGTSVNTGELFFGEGSRLTVL.

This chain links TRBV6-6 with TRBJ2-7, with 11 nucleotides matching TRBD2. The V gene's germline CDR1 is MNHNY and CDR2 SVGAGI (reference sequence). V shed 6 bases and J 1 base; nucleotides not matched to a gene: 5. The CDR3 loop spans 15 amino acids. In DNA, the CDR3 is TGTGCCAGCAGGACTAGCGGGACTAGATCCTACGAGCAGTACTTC. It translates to CASRTSGTRSYEQYF.

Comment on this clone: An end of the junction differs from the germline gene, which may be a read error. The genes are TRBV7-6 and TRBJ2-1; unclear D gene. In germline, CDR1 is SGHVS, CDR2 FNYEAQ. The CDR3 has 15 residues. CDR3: CANSLAIVATNEQFF. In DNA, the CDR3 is TGTGCCAACAGCTTAGCAATCGTCGCAACCAATGAGCAGTTCTTC.

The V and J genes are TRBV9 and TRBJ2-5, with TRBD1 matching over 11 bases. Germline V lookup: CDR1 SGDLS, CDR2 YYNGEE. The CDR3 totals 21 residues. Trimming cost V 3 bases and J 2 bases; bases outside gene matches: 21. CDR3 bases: TGTGCCAGCAGCGCCCCCGGGACAGGGGGACCTGGGAGGCTCCCTCAAGAGACCCAGTACTTC. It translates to CASSAPGTGGPGRLPQETQYF.

Here the CDR3 DNA reads TGTGCCAGTAGTCACCTACTAGCCTCGGGACTAGCGGGAGCCGGGTACGAGCAGTACTTC. Protein sequence: CASSHLLASGLAGAGYEQYF. The V call is TRBV19, the J call TRBJ2-7; 14 positions agree with TRBD2. Trimming at V came to 5 bases and at J to 4 bases, leaving 19 bases not matched to a gene. The germline gives CDR1 LNHDA, CDR2 SQIVND (reference sequence). This CDR3 is 20 amino acids long.

The CDR3 protein is CASSQDEGMGTGVASGFDEQYF. CDR3 bases: TGCGCCAGCAGCCAAGATGAGGGGATGGGGACAGGGGTGGCTAGCGGGTTCGACGAGCAGTACTTC. The chain links TRBV4-1 to TRBJ2-7; 10 nucleotides match TRBD1. V was clipped by 0 bases and J by 5 bases; unmatched bases: 25. CDR3 length: 22 residues. In germline, CDR1 is MGHRA, CDR2 YSYEKL.

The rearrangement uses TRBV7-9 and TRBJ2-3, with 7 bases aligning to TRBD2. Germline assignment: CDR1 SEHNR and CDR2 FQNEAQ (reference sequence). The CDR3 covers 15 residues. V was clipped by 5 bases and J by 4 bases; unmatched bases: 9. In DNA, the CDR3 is TGTGCCAGCAGCAGGATCTTTGGGGGGGCAGATACGCAGTATTTT. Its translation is CASSRIFGGADTQYF.

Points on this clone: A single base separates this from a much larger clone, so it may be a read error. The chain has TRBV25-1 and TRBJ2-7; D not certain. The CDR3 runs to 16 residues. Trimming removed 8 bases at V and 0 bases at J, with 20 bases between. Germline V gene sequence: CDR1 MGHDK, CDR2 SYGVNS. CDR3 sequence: CASASSPGPSSYEQYF. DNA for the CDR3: TGTGCCAGCGCCTCCTCCCCCGGACCGAGCTCCTACGAGCAGTACTTC.

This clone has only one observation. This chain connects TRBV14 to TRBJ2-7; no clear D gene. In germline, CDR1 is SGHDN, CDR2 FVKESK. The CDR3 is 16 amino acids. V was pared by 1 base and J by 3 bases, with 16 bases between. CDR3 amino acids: CASSQGGTPPDYEQYF. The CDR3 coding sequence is TGTGCCAGCAGCCAAGGAGGCACACCCCCCGACTACGAGCAGTACTTC.

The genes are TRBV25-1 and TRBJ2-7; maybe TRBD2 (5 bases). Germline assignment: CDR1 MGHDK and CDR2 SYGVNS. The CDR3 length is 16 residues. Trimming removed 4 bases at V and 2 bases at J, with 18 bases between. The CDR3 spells CASSGTRGRIPYEQYF. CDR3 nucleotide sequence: TGTGCCAGCAGTGGTACTAGAGGACGAATCCCCTACGAGCAGTACTTC.

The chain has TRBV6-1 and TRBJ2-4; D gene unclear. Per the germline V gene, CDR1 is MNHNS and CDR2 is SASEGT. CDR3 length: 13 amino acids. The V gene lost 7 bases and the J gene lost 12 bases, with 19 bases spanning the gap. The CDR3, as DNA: TGTGCCAGCATTGAGGCCGATGCAATGGCTCAGTACTTC. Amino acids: CASIEADAMAQYF.

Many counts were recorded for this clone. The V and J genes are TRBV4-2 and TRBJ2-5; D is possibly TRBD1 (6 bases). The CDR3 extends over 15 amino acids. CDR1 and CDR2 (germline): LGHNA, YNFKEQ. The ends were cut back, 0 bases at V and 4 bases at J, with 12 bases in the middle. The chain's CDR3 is CASSQERGTGETQYF. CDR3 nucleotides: TGTGCCAGCAGCCAAGAGAGGGGGACGGGAGAGACCCAGTACTTC.

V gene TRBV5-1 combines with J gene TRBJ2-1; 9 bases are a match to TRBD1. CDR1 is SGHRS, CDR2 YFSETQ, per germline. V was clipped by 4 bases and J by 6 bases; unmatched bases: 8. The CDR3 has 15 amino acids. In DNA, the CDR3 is TGCGCCAGCAGCGCTCTGACAGGGGGTAGCAATGAGCAGTTCTTC. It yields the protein CASSALTGGSNEQFF.